This T cell receptor (beta chain) was captured in a study of beta chain features in type 1 diabetes. Investigators reverse transcribed all isolated RNA, so they sequenced expressed TCRB transcripts. Clones were sequenced by immunoSEQ multiplex PCR, and TCRdb holds only the in-frame ones, with some missing. The sample carries approximately 170,000 clones, about 63% recorded once. This clone was counted only a few times. Its antigen remains unidentified. Study results and caveats: For type 1 diabetes patients, VDJ junctions showed fewer insertions and more deletions. TCRB CDR3s were moderately but significantly shorter in Type 1 diabetes patients in all four CD4+ subsets. Sequencing the cDNA could make cells with high TCR expression show up more than they should.

Germline assignment: CDR1 KGHSH and CDR2 LQKENI. V gave up 3 bases and J gave up 8 bases; unmatched junction bases: 8. This CDR3 spans 15 amino acids. There was one heparinised blood draw per donor, averaging about 100 mL. Based on CD45RO/CCR7/CD25/CD127/CD95/CD27, CD4+ regulatory, stem cell-like memory, naive and central memory cells were sorted. This rearrangement joins TRBV18 to TRBJ2-1; 9 positions agree with TRBD2. The sequenced material came from naive CD4+ T cells from blood. The sequence was collected from a man younger than 40 with type 1 diabetes. The CDR3 loop is CASSPLAGGHYEQFF. CDR3 DNA: TGTGCCAGCTCACCCTTGGCGGGGGGGCATTATGAGCAGTTCTTC.